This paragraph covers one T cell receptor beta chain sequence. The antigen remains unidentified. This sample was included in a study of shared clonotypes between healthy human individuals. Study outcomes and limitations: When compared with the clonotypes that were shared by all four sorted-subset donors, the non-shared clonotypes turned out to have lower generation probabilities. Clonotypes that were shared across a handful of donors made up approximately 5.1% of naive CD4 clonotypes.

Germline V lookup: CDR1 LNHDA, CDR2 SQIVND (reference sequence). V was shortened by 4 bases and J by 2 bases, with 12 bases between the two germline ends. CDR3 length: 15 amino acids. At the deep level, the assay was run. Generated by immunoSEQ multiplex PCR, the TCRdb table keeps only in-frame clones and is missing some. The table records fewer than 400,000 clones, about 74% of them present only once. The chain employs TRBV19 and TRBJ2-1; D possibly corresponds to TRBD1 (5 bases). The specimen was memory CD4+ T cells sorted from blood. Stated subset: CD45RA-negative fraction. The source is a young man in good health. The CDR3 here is CASSTGFTPYNEQFF. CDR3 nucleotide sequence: TGTGCCAGTAGTACAGGGTTTACCCCCTACAATGAGCAGTTCTTC.